The clone carrying this T cell receptor beta chain was detected ten times or more. TCRdb re-analysed the 5' RACE reads in MiXCR, keeping a single row per CDR3 protein. The table records tens of thousands of distinct CDR3 sequences, roughly 7.4% of them present only once. This CDR3 comprises 19 residues. Per germline, CDR1 MNHEY and CDR2 SVGAGI. Trimming stripped 0 bases from V and 2 bases from J, with 20 bases between. The data were taken from a study of T cells after yellow fever vaccination. The clonotype was recovered from a man aged 25-45 years who received the YFV17D yellow fever vaccine. The chain couples TRBV6-5 to TRBJ2-1; D unclear. The specimen comprised CD8+ T cells sorted from PBMCs, sampled 15 days after the yellow fever booster vaccination. CDR3 in DNA: TGTGCCAGCAGTTACTCCCCTTTGAGAGGCCCGCATCCCTACAATGAGCAGTTCTTC. The encoded protein is CASSYSPLRGPHPYNEQFF.